The rows below give T cell receptor beta chains drawn from one sample of a study of technical replicates of blood from a few donors. Some clones are missing from TCRdb's copy, which holds only in-frame ones; the method was immunoSEQ multiplex PCR. The table lists about 97,000 clones, about 96% of them singletons. The sequencing sample was made of T cells isolated from PBMCs. The receptors were sampled from a human donor in good health. Both conserved end residues are part of each CDR3. A D gene is named only where the DNA matches it firmly. Size values are once, few and many counts, or a class for expanded clones, and some rows have none.

abundance: NA; d_gene: TRBD2; v_gene: TRBV27; j_gene: TRBJ2-1; CDR3aa: CASSLGGSSYNEQFF; CDR3nt: TGTGCCAGCAGTTTAGGCGGGAGCTCCTACAATGAGCAGTTCTTC
abundance: NA; d_gene: NA; v_gene: TRBV27; j_gene: TRBJ1-1; CDR3aa: CASSWTGGTEAFF; CDR3nt: TGTGCCAGCTCCTGGACGGGGGGGACTGAAGCTTTCTTT
abundance: once; d_gene: TRBD2; v_gene: TRBV9; j_gene: TRBJ2-7; CDR3aa: CASSERGSGLGFSEQYF; CDR3nt: TGTGCCAGCAGCGAAAGAGGGTCGGGACTAGGCTTCTCCGAGCAGTACTTC
abundance: NA; d_gene: NA; v_gene: TRBV10-3; j_gene: TRBJ1-2; CDR3aa: CAISVGTSEGYTF; CDR3nt: TGTGCCATCAGTGTGGGGACATCAGAAGGCTACACCTTC
abundance: NA; d_gene: TRBD1; v_gene: TRBV10-3; j_gene: TRBJ2-7; CDR3aa: CAIRPGQGAYEQYF; CDR3nt: TGTGCCATCAGGCCGGGACAGGGGGCCTACGAGCAGTACTTC
abundance: NA; d_gene: NA; v_gene: TRBV30; j_gene: TRBJ2-3; CDR3aa: CAWRARDTQYF; CDR3nt: TGTGCCTGGAGGGCTCGAGATACGCAGTATTTT
abundance: NA; d_gene: TRBD1; v_gene: TRBV5-1; j_gene: TRBJ2-5; CDR3aa: CASSSEAGTGEETQYF; CDR3nt: TGCGCCAGCAGCTCCGAAGCCGGGACAGGGGAAGAGACCCAGTACTTC
abundance: NA; d_gene: NA; v_gene: TRBV30; j_gene: TRBJ2-2; CDR3aa: CAWKGAGELFF; CDR3nt: TGTGCCTGGAAGGGGGCCGGGGAGCTGTTTTTT
abundance: NA; d_gene: NA; v_gene: TRBV4-1; j_gene: TRBJ2-7; CDR3aa: CASSQNRNPSYEQYF; CDR3nt: TGCGCCAGCAGCCAGAACAGAAACCCCTCCTACGAGCAGTACTTC
abundance: NA; d_gene: TRBD2; v_gene: TRBV5-1; j_gene: TRBJ2-2; CDR3aa: CASSFSGLAGGDTGELFF; CDR3nt: TGCGCCAGCAGCTTCTCCGGACTAGCGGGAGGGGACACCGGGGAGCTGTTTTTT
abundance: NA; d_gene: TRBD1; v_gene: TRBV14; j_gene: TRBJ2-2; CDR3aa: CASRDRGPGELFF; CDR3nt: TGTGCCAGCCGGGACAGGGGACCCGGGGAGCTGTTTTTT
abundance: NA; d_gene: TRBD1; v_gene: TRBV4-3; j_gene: TRBJ1-5; CDR3aa: CASSPGVGTGNQPQHF; CDR3nt: TGCGCCAGCAGCCCCGGGGTGGGGACAGGGAATCAGCCCCAGCATTTT
abundance: once; d_gene: NA; v_gene: TRBV5-1; j_gene: TRBJ2-1; CDR3aa: CASSLQGPPNEQFF; CDR3nt: TGCGCCAGCAGCCTCCAGGGGCCCCCCAATGAGCAGTTCTTC
abundance: NA; d_gene: NA; v_gene: TRBV19; j_gene: TRBJ2-1; CDR3aa: CASRNRGISGRVSYNEQFF; CDR3nt: TGTGCCAGTAGAAACAGGGGGATTAGCGGGAGAGTCTCCTACAATGAGCAGTTCTTC
abundance: NA; d_gene: TRBD2; v_gene: TRBV4-1; j_gene: TRBJ2-1; CDR3aa: CASSQSGLAGGDEQFF; CDR3nt: TGCGCCAGCAGCCAGTCGGGACTAGCGGGAGGCGATGAGCAGTTCTTC
abundance: NA; d_gene: NA; v_gene: TRBV29-1; j_gene: TRBJ1-1; CDR3aa: CSVLGQSNTEAFF; CDR3nt: TGCAGCGTCCTTGGACAGAGTAACACTGAAGCTTTCTTT
abundance: NA; d_gene: NA; v_gene: TRBV27; j_gene: TRBJ2-1; CDR3aa: CASSLVGIRYNEQFF; CDR3nt: TGTGCCAGCAGTTTAGTCGGGATACGCTACAATGAGCAGTTCTTC
abundance: NA; d_gene: TRBD2; v_gene: TRBV29-1; j_gene: TRBJ2-1; CDR3aa: CSVETSVYNEQFF; CDR3nt: TGCAGCGTTGAGACTAGCGTCTACAATGAGCAGTTCTTC
abundance: NA; d_gene: NA; v_gene: TRBV13; j_gene: TRBJ1-5; CDR3aa: CASSLGGLYQPQHF; CDR3nt: TGTGCCAGCAGCTTAGGGGGACTGTATCAGCCCCAGCATTTT
abundance: NA; d_gene: NA; v_gene: TRBV19; j_gene: TRBJ1-1; CDR3aa: CASSRPPGAGDTEAFF; CDR3nt: TGTGCCAGTAGTAGGCCTCCAGGGGCTGGGGACACTGAAGCTTTCTTT
abundance: NA; d_gene: NA; v_gene: TRBV4-1; j_gene: TRBJ1-2; CDR3aa: CASSQKQESYNYGYTF; CDR3nt: TGCGCCAGCAGCCAAAAACAGGAGTCTTACAACTATGGCTACACCTTC
abundance: NA; d_gene: TRBD2; v_gene: TRBV9; j_gene: TRBJ2-7; CDR3aa: CASSARTSGGPIYEQYF; CDR3nt: TGTGCCAGCAGCGCCAGGACTAGCGGGGGCCCCATCTACGAGCAGTACTTC
abundance: NA; d_gene: TRBD1; v_gene: TRBV4-2; j_gene: TRBJ2-7; CDR3aa: CASSQDFGQGAYEQYF; CDR3nt: TGTGCCAGCAGCCAAGATTTCGGACAGGGAGCCTACGAGCAGTACTTC
abundance: NA; d_gene: NA; v_gene: TRBV30; j_gene: TRBJ1-1; CDR3aa: CAWSRGLPGVTEAFF; CDR3nt: TGTGCCTGGAGTCGAGGACTTCCAGGGGTCACTGAAGCTTTCTTT
abundance: NA; d_gene: NA; v_gene: TRBV9; j_gene: TRBJ2-1; CDR3aa: CASSVDEGGEQFF; CDR3nt: TGTGCCAGCAGCGTAGATGAGGGAGGTGAGCAGTTCTTC
abundance: NA; d_gene: TRBD2; v_gene: TRBV27; j_gene: TRBJ2-7; CDR3aa: CASSATGGGYEQYF; CDR3nt: TGTGCCAGCAGTGCTACGGGAGGAGGCTACGAGCAGTACTTC
abundance: NA; d_gene: TRBD2; v_gene: TRBV7-3; j_gene: TRBJ2-1; CDR3aa: CASSLRLAENNEQFF; CDR3nt: TGTGCCAGCAGCTTAAGACTAGCGGAGAACAATGAGCAGTTCTTC
abundance: NA; d_gene: NA; v_gene: TRBV6-5; j_gene: TRBJ1-1; CDR3aa: CASSYNGENTEAFF; CDR3nt: TGTGCCAGCAGTTACAACGGGGAGAACACTGAAGCTTTCTTT
abundance: NA; d_gene: NA; v_gene: TRBV2; j_gene: TRBJ2-7; CDR3aa: CASTPTGNEQYF; CDR3nt: TGTGCCAGCACCCCAACAGGGAACGAGCAGTACTTC
abundance: NA; d_gene: TRBD1; v_gene: TRBV29-1; j_gene: TRBJ1-1; CDR3aa: CSVTGANTEAFF; CDR3nt: TGCAGCGTTACAGGGGCGAACACTGAAGCTTTCTTT
abundance: few; d_gene: NA; v_gene: TRBV28; j_gene: TRBJ2-3; CDR3aa: CASNMLVARGGGTDTQYF; CDR3nt: TGTGCCAGCAACATGTTGGTCGCGCGGGGTGGAGGCACAGATACGCAGTATTTT
abundance: NA; d_gene: TRBD2; v_gene: TRBV25-1; j_gene: TRBJ2-7; CDR3aa: CASSESPGLAYEQYF; CDR3nt: TGTGCCAGCAGTGAATCCCCGGGACTAGCGTACGAGCAGTACTTC
abundance: NA; d_gene: NA; v_gene: TRBV28; j_gene: TRBJ1-1; CDR3aa: CASSRPETGTREAFF; CDR3nt: TGTGCCAGCAGTCGCCCTGAGACCGGGACACGTGAAGCTTTCTTT
abundance: NA; d_gene: TRBD1; v_gene: TRBV7-2; j_gene: TRBJ2-7; CDR3aa: CASSSRDRISYEQYF; CDR3nt: TGTGCCAGCAGCTCTCGGGACAGGATCTCCTACGAGCAGTACTTC
abundance: NA; d_gene: NA; v_gene: TRBV14; j_gene: TRBJ2-7; CDR3aa: CASSLQGYEQYF; CDR3nt: TGTGCCAGCAGCCTGCAGGGCTACGAGCAGTACTTC
abundance: NA; d_gene: TRBD2; v_gene: TRBV10-3; j_gene: TRBJ2-2; CDR3aa: CAISVTSPPGELFF; CDR3nt: TGTGCCATCAGTGTGACTAGCCCCCCCGGGGAGCTGTTTTTT
abundance: NA; d_gene: NA; v_gene: TRBV9; j_gene: TRBJ1-2; CDR3aa: CASSPGGSTIYGYTF; CDR3nt: TGTGCCAGCAGCCCAGGAGGCAGCACCATTTATGGCTACACCTTC
abundance: NA; d_gene: NA; v_gene: TRBV19; j_gene: TRBJ1-1; CDR3aa: CASSVTDPNTEAFF; CDR3nt: TGTGCCAGTAGTGTGACAGACCCGAACACTGAAGCTTTCTTT
abundance: NA; d_gene: NA; v_gene: TRBV29-1; j_gene: TRBJ1-1; CDR3aa: CSVVWGGGTEAFF; CDR3nt: TGCAGCGTCGTCTGGGGGGGAGGGACTGAAGCTTTCTTT
abundance: NA; d_gene: TRBD1; v_gene: TRBV19; j_gene: TRBJ1-1; CDR3aa: CASSIPGGYEAFF; CDR3nt: TGTGCCAGTAGTATTCCAGGGGGGTATGAAGCTTTCTTT
abundance: NA; d_gene: NA; v_gene: TRBV7-9; j_gene: TRBJ1-5; CDR3aa: CASSLAQNQPQHF; CDR3nt: TGTGCCAGCAGCTTAGCACAGAATCAGCCCCAGCATTTT
abundance: NA; d_gene: NA; v_gene: TRBV19; j_gene: TRBJ2-3; CDR3aa: CASSIGGSTDTQYF; CDR3nt: TGTGCCAGTAGTATAGGCGGGAGCACAGATACGCAGTATTTT